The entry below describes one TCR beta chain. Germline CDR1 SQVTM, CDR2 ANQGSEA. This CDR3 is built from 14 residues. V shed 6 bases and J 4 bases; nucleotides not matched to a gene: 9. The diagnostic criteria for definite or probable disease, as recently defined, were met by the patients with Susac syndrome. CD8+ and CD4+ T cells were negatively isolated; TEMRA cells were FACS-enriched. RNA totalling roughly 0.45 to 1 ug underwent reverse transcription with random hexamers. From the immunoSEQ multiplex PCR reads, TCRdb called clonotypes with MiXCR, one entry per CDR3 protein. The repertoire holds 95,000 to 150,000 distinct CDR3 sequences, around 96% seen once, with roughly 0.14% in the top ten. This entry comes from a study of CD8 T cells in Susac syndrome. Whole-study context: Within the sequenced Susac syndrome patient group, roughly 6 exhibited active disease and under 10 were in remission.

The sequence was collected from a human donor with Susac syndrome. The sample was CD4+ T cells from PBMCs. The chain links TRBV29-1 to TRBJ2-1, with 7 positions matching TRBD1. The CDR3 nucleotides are TGCAGCGTCGGGGACAGTCACCCTTACAATGAGCAGTTCTTC. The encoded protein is CSVGDSHPYNEQFF.